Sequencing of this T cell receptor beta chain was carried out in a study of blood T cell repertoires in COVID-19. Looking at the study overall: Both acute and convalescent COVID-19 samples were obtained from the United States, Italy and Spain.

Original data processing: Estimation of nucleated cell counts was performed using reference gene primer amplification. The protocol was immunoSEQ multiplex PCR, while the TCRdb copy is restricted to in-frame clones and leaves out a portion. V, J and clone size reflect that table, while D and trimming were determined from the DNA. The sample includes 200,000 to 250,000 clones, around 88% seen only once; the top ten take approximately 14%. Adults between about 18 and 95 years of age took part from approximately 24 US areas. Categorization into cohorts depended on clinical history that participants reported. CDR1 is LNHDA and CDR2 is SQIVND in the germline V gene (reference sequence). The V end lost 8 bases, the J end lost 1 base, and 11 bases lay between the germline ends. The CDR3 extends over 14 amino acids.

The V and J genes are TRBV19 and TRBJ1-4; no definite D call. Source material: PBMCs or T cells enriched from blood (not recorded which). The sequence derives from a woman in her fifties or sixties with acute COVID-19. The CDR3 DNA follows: TGTGCCAGTGGCGGTTATGAAACTAATGAAAAACTGTTTTTT. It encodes CASGGYETNEKLFF.